This passage covers 18 T cell receptor beta chains from one sample sequenced in a study of response to subunit inactivated influenza vaccine. TCRdb ran MiXCR on the RT-PCR reads and lists one entry per CDR3 protein. The sample has about 520,000 distinct CDR3 sequences, approximately 6.9% seen once. The sample here was PBMCs from blood, taken less than 25 months after vaccination. All receptors derive from a man in his fifties or sixties who received an inactivated influenza vaccine.

The V gene is TRBV3-1, the J gene TRBJ2-7, with TRBD2 as a possible D gene (5 bases). CDR1 LGHDT and CDR2 YNNKEL come from the germline V gene (reference sequence). Trimming removed 1 base at V and 3 bases at J, with 10 bases between. The CDR3 runs to 14 residues. CDR3 protein: CASSQGSGDYEQYF. The DNA of the CDR3 is TGTGCCAGCAGCCAAGGGTCCGGGGACTACGAGCAGTACTTC.

The chain has TRBV7-8 and TRBJ2-5; 10 nucleotides line up with TRBD2. Germline V gene lookup returns CDR1 SGHVS and CDR2 FQNEAQ. V shed 1 base, J shed 2 bases, and the junction held 7 bases outside the gene matches. The CDR3 has 17 amino acids. The CDR3 spells CASSLDPSGGRQETQYF. CDR3 in DNA: TGTGCCAGCAGCTTAGATCCTAGCGGGGGTCGTCAAGAGACCCAGTACTTC.

This clonotype showed up many times. The chain employs TRBV6-5 and TRBJ2-5; weak D call: TRBD1 (5 bases). Trimming took 2 bases from V and 0 from J, leaving 16 bases between them. CDR3 size: 17 residues. Germline CDR1 and CDR2: MNHEY and SVGAGI. The CDR3 spells CASSYQTPQAYQETQYF. The CDR3 nucleotides read TGTGCCAGCAGTTACCAAACCCCACAGGCGTACCAAGAGACCCAGTACTTC.

Ten or more counts support this clonotype. The rearrangement uses TRBV20-1 and TRBJ1-6; TRBD1 agrees at 8 bases. This CDR3 spans 12 amino acids. CDR1 and CDR2 from the germline V gene are DFQATT and SNEGSKA (reference sequence). The CDR3 is CSSATGDSPLHF. DNA for the CDR3: TGCAGCTCCGCGACAGGGGATTCACCCCTCCACTTT.

This clonotype was counted a few times. The chain combines TRBV12-3 or TRBV12-4 with TRBJ2-7; 10 bases map to TRBD1. Losses at the gene ends were 1 base for V and 7 bases for J; bases not matched to a gene: 10. CDR3 length equals 16 residues. The CDR3 DNA follows: TGTGCCAGCAGTTTAGACCTGACAGGGGGCTTCGGGGAGCAGTACTTC. It yields the protein CASSLDLTGGFGEQYF.

This clonotype was seen more than once but under ten times. The DNA for the CDR3 is TGCAGTGCCGTCCGGCAGGGAGGGGATGGCTACACCTTC. As protein: CSAVRQGGDGYTF. The genes are TRBV20-1 and TRBJ1-2, with a tentative D call TRBD1 (5 bases). CDR1 and CDR2 from the germline V gene are DFQATT and SNEGSKA (reference sequence). The V gene lost 6 bases and the J gene lost 6 bases, with 17 bases spanning the gap. This CDR3 contains 13 residues.

The sample holds many counts of this clonotype. This chain uses TRBV20-1 with TRBJ2-1, with 9 bases that match TRBD2. This CDR3 is 14 amino acids long. J gave up 10 bases and V 4 bases, and 11 bases lay outside the gene matches. Germline V gives CDR1 DFQATT, CDR2 SNEGSKA (reference sequence). CDR3 amino acids: CSATTPGLASEQFF. The CDR3 DNA is TGCAGTGCTACTACTCCGGGACTAGCATCAGAGCAGTTCTTC.

Only a few counts were recorded for this clonotype. V gene TRBV7-2 combines with J gene TRBJ2-5; TRBD2 aligns across 10 bases. Germline V gives CDR1 SGHTA, CDR2 FQGNSA. V lost 3 bases and J lost 5; bases outside the gene matches: 12. The CDR3 length is 17 residues. The CDR3 reads CASSLGSSSGSRETQYF. CDR3 DNA: TGTGCCAGCAGCTTGGGATCCTCTAGCGGGAGTCGGGAGACCCAGTACTTC.

This clonotype was seen more than once but under ten times. V and J are TRBV11-1 and TRBJ2-7, with TRBD1 as a possible D gene (6 bases). This CDR3 spans 18 amino acids. V lost 1 base to trimming and J lost 5 bases, with 24 bases between them. Germline V gives CDR1 SGHAT, CDR2 FQDESV (reference sequence). The CDR3 nucleotides read TGTGCCAGCAGCTTAGGAAGGGTGGGGACACTCCGAGGCCACGAGCAGTACTTC. Amino acid sequence: CASSLGRVGTLRGHEQYF.

This clonotype has at least ten counts. The V and J genes are TRBV5-6 and TRBJ1-1; 10 positions match TRBD1. The CDR3 is made up of 20 amino acids. V gave up 0 bases and J gave up 4 bases; unmatched junction bases: 18. Germline CDR1 and CDR2: SGHDT and YYEEEE. CDR3: CASSLDSFYSGQGGPTEAFF. For the CDR3, the DNA is TGTGCCAGCAGCTTGGATTCGTTCTATTCAGGACAGGGGGGTCCCACTGAAGCTTTCTTT.

This rearrangement joins TRBV4-2 to TRBJ1-5; D uncertain. V was cut by 0 bases and J by 6 bases, with 12 bases left in between. Germline-derived CDR1 and CDR2 are LGHNA and YNFKEQ. CDR3 length: 15 residues. The CDR3 coding sequence is TGTGCCAGCAGCCAAGATAGTACGGTCGGTCAGCCCCAGCATTTT. It codes for CASSQDSTVGQPQHF.

This clonotype has ten or more counts. The chain carries TRBV3-1 and TRBJ2-5, with D unresolved. Germline V gene sequence: CDR1 LGHDT, CDR2 YNNKEL (reference sequence). V was trimmed by 0 bases and J by 4 bases, leaving 21 bases between them. The CDR3 sequence is 18 residues long. CDR3 in amino acids: CASSQDSLLGPNRETQYF. CDR3 DNA: TGTGCCAGCAGCCAAGATAGTCTACTGGGCCCGAACAGAGAGACCCAGTACTTC.

This clonotype was observed at least ten times. The chain combines TRBV4-1 with TRBJ2-3; 7 nucleotides agree with TRBD2. CDR1 is MGHRA, CDR2 YSYEKL, per germline. The CDR3 is 18 residues long. V shed 1 base and J 6 bases; nucleotides not matched to a gene: 16. This CDR3 is CASSQVPQSGGGLDTQYF. The CDR3 DNA reads as TGCGCCAGCAGCCAAGTGCCCCAGTCTGGCGGGGGTCTGGATACGCAGTATTTT.

This clonotype turned up a few times. The rearrangement uses TRBV5-1 and TRBJ2-7, with 11 bases lining up with TRBD2. The CDR3 spans 15 residues. With 1 base clipped from V and 6 bases from J, the junction kept 6 bases outside the gene matches. Germline CDR1 SGHRS, CDR2 YFSETQ. CDR3 sequence: CASSLSLAGDGEQYF. The CDR3 bases are TGCGCCAGCAGCTTGTCACTAGCGGGAGATGGCGAGCAGTACTTC.

The chain combines TRBV3-1 with TRBJ2-2; 9 bases fit TRBD1. The CDR3 has 16 amino acids. The germline V gene encodes CDR1 LGHDT and CDR2 YNNKEL (reference sequence). Germline trimming cut 1 base from V and 0 bases from J; bases unmatched to any gene: 0. The DNA for the CDR3 is TGTGCCAGCAGCCAAGGGACAGGGGCGAACACCGGGGAGCTGTTTTTT. Protein: CASSQGTGANTGELFF.

This clonotype was seen more than once but under ten times. The chain uses TRBV29-1 and TRBJ1-5; D ambiguous. The CDR3 totals 12 residues. CDR1 and CDR2 from the germline V gene are SQVTM and ANQGSEA. V lost 5 bases and J 4 bases, leaving 9 bases between the germline ends. CDR3 in amino acids: CSVSAGNQPQHF. The CDR3 coding sequence is TGCAGCGTTTCGGCGGGTAATCAGCCCCAGCATTTT.

This clonotype was detected a few times. For the CDR3, the DNA is TGTGCCAGCAGTTTACGTTGGGCACTGGGGCGCAATGGGGAGCTGTTTTTT. The encoded protein is CASSLRWALGRNGELFF. The chain has TRBV28 and TRBJ2-2; D is possibly TRBD1 (5 bases). Trimming pared 2 bases from V and 8 bases from J, leaving 21 bases between. Germline CDR1 MDHEN, CDR2 SYDVKM. This CDR3 contains 17 residues.

The J gene is TRBJ2-5, the V gene TRBV28; 8 bases map to TRBD2. The CDR3 is 16 amino acids. Germline CDR1 reads MDHEN; CDR2 reads SYDVKM. The V segment lost 1 base and the J segment 5 bases; nucleotides outside the gene matches: 9. The DNA of the CDR3 is TGTGCCAGCAGTTTATATGGACGGGAGGGCCCGGAGACCCAGTACTTC. This translates into CASSLYGREGPETQYF.